Below are 13 T cell receptor beta chains sequenced from a single sample in a study of cytomegalovirus exposure and HLA in healthy donors. Primers for the PCR totalled 60 Vbeta and 13 Jbeta. The protocol was immunoSEQ multiplex PCR, while the TCRdb copy is restricted to in-frame clones and leaves out a portion. The table shows approximately 93,000 clones, with about 81% occurring only once. The specimen was PBMCs. These receptors were obtained from a woman in her 40s in good health and CMV-seronegative.

This clone was detected only once. Given the absence of the conserved phenylalanine or tryptophan at the CDR3 end, a read error is likely. V gene TRBV2 combines with J gene TRBJ1-1; the D is unclear. Germline loops: CDR1 SNHLY, CDR2 FYNNEI. V was trimmed by 3 bases and J by 4 bases, leaving 9 bases between them. The CDR3 covers 13 residues. The CDR3 is CASSDRFGTEAFV. The DNA of the CDR3 is TGTGCCAGCAGTGACAGGTTTGGCACTGAAGCTTTCGTT.

The rearrangement joins TRBV15 to TRBJ1-2; D may be TRBD1 (6 bases). Germline CDR1 is LNHNV and CDR2 is YYDKDF (reference sequence). This CDR3 comprises 15 residues. V was pared by 0 bases and J by 7 bases, with 15 bases between. The CDR3 spells CATSREGGAMGGYTF. The CDR3 region has the DNA TGTGCCACCAGCAGAGAGGGGGGGGCGATGGGTGGCTACACCTTC.

The chain uses TRBV7-2 and TRBJ2-7, with 10 positions matching TRBD2. In germline, CDR1 is SGHTA, CDR2 FQGNSA. V lost 1 base and J lost 3; bases outside the gene matches: 3. The CDR3 covers 15 residues. The CDR3 is CASSLVPSGGYEQYF. CDR3 DNA sequence: TGTGCCAGCAGCTTAGTCCCTAGCGGGGGCTACGAGCAGTACTTC. The whole variable domain, remainder taken from reference TRBV7-2 and TRBJ2-7, is GAGVSQSPSNKVTEKGKDVELRCDPISGHTALYWYRQSLGQGLEFLIYFQGNSAPDKSGLPSDRFSAERTGGSVSTLTIQRTQQEDSAVYLCASSLVPSGGYEQYFGPGTRLTVT.

This clone was observed a few times. V and J are TRBV30 and TRBJ2-7, with D unclear. Trimming took 4 bases from V and 7 from J, leaving 14 bases between them. The CDR3 contains 12 residues. Germline assignment: CDR1 GTSNPN and CDR2 SVGIG (reference sequence). CDR3 region: CAWKEIVGEQYF. As DNA, the CDR3 is TGTGCCTGGAAGGAGATCGTCGGGGAGCAGTACTTC.

This clone was seen a handful of times. V gene TRBV7-9 combines with J gene TRBJ2-2; D is unresolved. V lost 1 base and J 2 bases, leaving 5 bases between the germline ends. CDR1 is SEHNR, CDR2 FQNEAQ, per germline (reference sequence). The CDR3 totals 14 residues. The CDR3 DNA reads as TGTGCCAGCAGCTTAGAAGCAAACACCGGGGAGCTGTTTTTT. Amino acid sequence: CASSLEANTGELFF.

The V call is TRBV5-1, the J call TRBJ1-1; a weak D match, TRBD1 (5 bases). This CDR3 contains 13 residues. Trimming left V 4 bases short and J 8 bases short, with 15 bases between. Germline lookup yields CDR1 SGHRS and CDR2 YFSETQ. In nucleotides, the CDR3 is TGCGCCAGCAGCCCGGGGGGGATCCGCGAAGCTTTCTTT. This encodes CASSPGGIREAFF.

V is TRBV28 and J is TRBJ1-1, with a tentative D call TRBD1 (5 bases). V shed 6 bases and J shed 4 bases, with 15 bases lying between them. The CDR3 consists of 14 residues. Germline V gives CDR1 MDHEN, CDR2 SYDVKM. The CDR3 loop is CASSLGGDSTEAFF. The CDR3 DNA is TGTGCCAGCAGCCTGGGGGGGGATAGCACTGAAGCTTTCTTT.

This clone was seen a handful of times. This sequence joins TRBV6-1 and TRBJ1-4; unclear D gene. V lost 6 bases to trimming and J lost 8 bases, with 10 bases between them. Germline lookup yields CDR1 MNHNS and CDR2 SASEGT. The CDR3 has 12 amino acids. The DNA for the CDR3 is TGTGCCAGCAGGATCAACACGGAAAAACTGTTTTTT. Translation gives CASRINTEKLFF.

The chain is built from TRBV10-3 and TRBJ2-7, with TRBD2 identical over 8 bases. Germline V lookup: CDR1 ENHRY, CDR2 SYGVKD. The CDR3 sequence is 15 residues long. Germline trimming cut 6 bases from V and 2 bases from J; bases unmatched to any gene: 9. The CDR3 bases are TGTGCCATCAGCCCCCTCGGCGGGAGGACCTACGAGCAGTACTTC. It yields the protein CAISPLGGRTYEQYF.

The rearrangement links TRBV11-2 to TRBJ2-1, with D possibly being TRBD2 (5 bases). The CDR3 spans 15 residues. V dropped 7 bases and J dropped 8 bases, with 21 bases sitting between them. Germline V lookup: CDR1 SGHAT, CDR2 FQNNGV. Here the CDR3 DNA reads TGTGCCAGCACCGTTGACGTAGGACTTAACGATGAGCAGTTCTTC. It specifies CASTVDVGLNDEQFF.

This clone appeared a single time. The genes are TRBV27 and TRBJ2-7; TRBD2 matches at 9 bases. The ends lost 6 bases at V and 5 bases at J; junction bases unmatched: 11. CDR1 and CDR2 from the germline V gene are MNHEY and SMNVEV (reference sequence). This CDR3 is built from 15 residues. CDR3 region: CASSRIAGVSNEQYF. The CDR3 DNA is TGTGCCAGCAGCCGAATAGCGGGAGTGTCAAACGAGCAGTACTTC.

The rearrangement joins TRBV6-6 to TRBJ1-2; D is possibly TRBD1 (6 bases). Germline values: CDR1 MNHNY, CDR2 SVGAGI (reference sequence). Trimming pared 5 bases from V and 8 bases from J, leaving 9 bases between. The CDR3 loop spans 11 amino acids. The CDR3 reads CASSARGGYTF. In nucleotides, the CDR3 is TGTGCCAGCAGTGCCAGGGGAGGCTACACCTTC.

The chain couples TRBV11-2 to TRBJ2-2, with a possible D match to TRBD1 (6 bases). Germline V gene sequence: CDR1 SGHAT, CDR2 FQNNGV. Trimming took off 5 bases at V and 7 bases at J, with 14 bases between the two ends. This CDR3 comprises 14 residues. CDR3 sequence reads: CASSQAGVIGELFF. The CDR3 DNA is TGTGCCAGCAGCCAAGCAGGGGTTATCGGGGAGCTGTTTTTT.